The text below deals with one T cell receptor (beta chain). As yet, its antigen is unknown. Time point noted: patch test 3, about 24 weeks after DPC sensitization. Documented treatment: therapeutic diphenylcyclopropenone sensitization with weekly scalp DPC. The authors' total RNA extraction used unfractionated whole blood. Attachment of unique molecular identifiers to individual cDNA molecules was performed in the library. TCRdb reanalysed the RACE reads using MiXCR and keeps one entry per CDR3 protein. The sample consists of approximately 41,000 distinct CDR3 sequences, roughly 9.5% of them appearing once. CDR3 length: 13 amino acids. CDR1 is SGHTA and CDR2 is FQGNSA in the germline V gene. V shed 5 bases and J shed 6 bases, with 11 bases lying between them. This entry is derived from a study of human T cells and chemical hapten exposure. Study-level information: Patients got weekly scalp diphenylcyclopropenone doses over the roughly 22-week study. Readings were taken at 6 days from patch tests that had applied 0.01% DPC to the upper back. Study-wide findings and caveats: With DPC sensitization, TCRs exceeding 1 in 1000 frequency showed no change.

Sequencing was performed on whole blood, taken in connection with sensitization to the hapten diphenylcyclopropenone (DPC). V and J are TRBV7-2 and TRBJ2-1, with no clear D. This receptor was taken from a man aged 45 to 65 with alopecia areata. Some clones in this sample may be carry-over from other donors' samples. In DNA, the CDR3 is TGTGCCAGCAGCATCCAGCCCGCCAATGAGCAGTTCTTC. Protein sequence: CASSIQPANEQFF.